Given below is one T cell receptor (beta chain) in context. The data originate from a study of blood T cell repertoires in COVID-19. Study at large: Acute and convalescent COVID-19 specimens originated in the United States, Italy and Spain.

Authors' analysis steps: Quantification of nucleated cells was approximated via reference gene primer amplification. Data came from immunoSEQ multiplex PCR; TCRdb stores just in-frame clones and leaves some out. Clonal size and the V and J genes are those of that table, whereas D and trimming came from the DNA. The table lists around 270,000 clones, less than 90% of them singletons. CDR1 and CDR2 (germline): SEHNR, FQNEAQ (reference sequence). The CDR3 is 11 residues long. V was shortened by 8 bases and J by 6 bases, with 9 bases between the two germline ends. This TCR derives from a man in his 60s with acute or convalescent COVID-19. V and J are TRBV7-9 and TRBJ2-3; D gene uncertain. Material for sequencing was peripheral blood. CDR3 sequence: CASLRWDTQYF. The CDR3, as DNA: TGTGCCAGCCTTCGGTGGGATACGCAGTATTTT.